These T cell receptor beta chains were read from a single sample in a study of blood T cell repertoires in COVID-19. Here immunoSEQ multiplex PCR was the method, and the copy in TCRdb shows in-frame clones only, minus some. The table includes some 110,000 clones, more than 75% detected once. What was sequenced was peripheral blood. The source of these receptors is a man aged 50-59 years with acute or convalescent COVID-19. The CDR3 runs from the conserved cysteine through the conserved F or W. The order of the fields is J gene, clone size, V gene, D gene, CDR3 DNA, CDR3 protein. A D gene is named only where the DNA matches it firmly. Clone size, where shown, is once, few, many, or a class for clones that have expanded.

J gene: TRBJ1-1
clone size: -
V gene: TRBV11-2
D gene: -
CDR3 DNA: TGTGCCAGCAGCCCATACCTTAGGACAGTGAACACTGAAGCTTTCTTT
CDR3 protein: CASSPYLRTVNTEAFF

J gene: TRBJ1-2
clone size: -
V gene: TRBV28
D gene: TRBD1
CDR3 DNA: TGTGCCAGCAGTTCCGGACAGGGGCCCTATGGCTACACCTTC
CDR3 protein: CASSSGQGPYGYTF

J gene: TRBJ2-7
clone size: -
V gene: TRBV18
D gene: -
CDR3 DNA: TGTGCCAGCTCACCACAAATTGGCCTCTCATACGAGCAGTACTTC
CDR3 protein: CASSPQIGLSYEQYF

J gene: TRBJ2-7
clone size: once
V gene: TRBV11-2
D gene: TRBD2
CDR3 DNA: TGTGCCAGCAGCTTAAGCCGGGACTACCCCTACGAGCAGTACTTC
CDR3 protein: CASSLSRDYPYEQYF

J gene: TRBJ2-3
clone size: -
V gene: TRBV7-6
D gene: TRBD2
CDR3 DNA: TGTGCCAGCAGCCGAGGACTAGCGGGCCCCTCGTCGAACACAGATACGCAGTATTTT
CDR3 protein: CASSRGLAGPSSNTDTQYF

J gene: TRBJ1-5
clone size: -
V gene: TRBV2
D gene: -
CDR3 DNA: TGTGCCAGCAGTGTACAGGGCAGGGCCCAGCATTTT
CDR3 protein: CASSVQGRAQHF

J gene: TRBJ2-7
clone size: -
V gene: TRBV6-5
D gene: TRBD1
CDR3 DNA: TGTGCCAGCACCCTGGGACAGGGGGCCGGCGAGCAGTACTTC
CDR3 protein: CASTLGQGAGEQYF

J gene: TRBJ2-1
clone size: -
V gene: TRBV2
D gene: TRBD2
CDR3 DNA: TGTGCCAGTGTGGTAGGACTAGCGGGCGGCAGCTCCTACAATGAGCAGTTCTTC
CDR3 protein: CASVVGLAGGSSYNEQFF

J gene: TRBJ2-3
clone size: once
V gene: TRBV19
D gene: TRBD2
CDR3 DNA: TGTGCCAGTGGCCGCGGGGGTACGCAGTATTTT
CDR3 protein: CASGRGGTQYF

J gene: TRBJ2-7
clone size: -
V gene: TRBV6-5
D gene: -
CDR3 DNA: TGTGCCAGCAGTTACTCCGGGGGAGCCCCCAGGGAGCAGTACTTC
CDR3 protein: CASSYSGGAPREQYF

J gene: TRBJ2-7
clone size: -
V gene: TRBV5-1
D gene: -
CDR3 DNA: TGCGCCAGCAGAGGGGAACCCTACGAGCAGTACTTC
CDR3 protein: CASRGEPYEQYF

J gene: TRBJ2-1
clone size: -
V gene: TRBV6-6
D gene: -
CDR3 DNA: TGTGCCAGCAGTCCGGACAGAAACAATGAGCAGTTCTTC
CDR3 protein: CASSPDRNNEQFF

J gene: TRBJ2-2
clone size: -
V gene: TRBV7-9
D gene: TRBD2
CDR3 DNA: TGTGCCAGCAGCCACCGACTAGCGGGAGAGGTCGGGGAGCTGTTTTTT
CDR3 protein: CASSHRLAGEVGELFF

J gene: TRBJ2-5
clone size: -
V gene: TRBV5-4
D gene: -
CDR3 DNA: TGTGCCAGCAGCTTGGAGGGGGTACAAGAGACCCAGTACTTC
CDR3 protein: CASSLEGVQETQYF

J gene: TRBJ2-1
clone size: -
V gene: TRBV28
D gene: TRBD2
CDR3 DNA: TGTGCCAGCAGTACTAGCGGGAGGAGCTACAATGAGCAGTTCTTC
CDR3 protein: CASSTSGRSYNEQFF

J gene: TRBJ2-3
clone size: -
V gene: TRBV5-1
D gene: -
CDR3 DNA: TGCGCCAGCAGCTTTTCTAGCACAGATACGCAGTATTTT
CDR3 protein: CASSFSSTDTQYF

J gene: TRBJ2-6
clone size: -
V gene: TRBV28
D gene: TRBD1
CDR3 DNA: TGTGCCAGCAGTGGGGACAGAGCCTCTGGGGCCAACGTCCTGACTTTC
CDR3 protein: CASSGDRASGANVLTF

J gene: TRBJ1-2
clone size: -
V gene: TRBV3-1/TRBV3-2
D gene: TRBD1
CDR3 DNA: TGTGCCAGCAGCCCCCGGGACAGGGCTGGCTACACCTTC
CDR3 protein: CASSPRDRAGYTF

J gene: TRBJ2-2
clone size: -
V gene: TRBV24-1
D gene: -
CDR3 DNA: TGTGCCACCAGGGGCACCACGAACACCGGGGAGCTGTTTTTT
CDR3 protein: CATRGTTNTGELFF

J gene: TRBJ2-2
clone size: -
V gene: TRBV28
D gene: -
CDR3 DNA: TGTGCCAGTCAGGGCCGTCGGGAGCTGTTTTTT
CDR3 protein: CASQGRRELFF

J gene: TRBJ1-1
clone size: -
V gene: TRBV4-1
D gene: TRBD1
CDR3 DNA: TGCGCCAGCAGCCGATTGGGACAGGGGGCTCTGAACACTGAAGCTTTCTTT
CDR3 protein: CASSRLGQGALNTEAFF

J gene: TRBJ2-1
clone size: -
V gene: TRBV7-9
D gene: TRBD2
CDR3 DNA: TGTGCCAGCAGCTTGGGGGGAGGGTACAATGAGCAGTTCTTC
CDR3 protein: CASSLGGGYNEQFF

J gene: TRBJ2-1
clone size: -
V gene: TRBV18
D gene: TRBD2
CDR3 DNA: TGTGCCAGCTCGCCAAGGCGGGAGACCTACAATGAGCAGTTCTTC
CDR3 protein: CASSPRRETYNEQFF

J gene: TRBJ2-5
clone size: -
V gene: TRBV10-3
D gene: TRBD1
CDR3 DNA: TGTGCCATCGGGACAGGGGAAGAGACCCAGTACTTC
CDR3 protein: CAIGTGEETQYF

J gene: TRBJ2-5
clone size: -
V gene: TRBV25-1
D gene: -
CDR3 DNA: TGTGCCAGCAGTGAAGGACTCCAGCGACAAGAGACCCAGTACTTC
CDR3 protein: CASSEGLQRQETQYF

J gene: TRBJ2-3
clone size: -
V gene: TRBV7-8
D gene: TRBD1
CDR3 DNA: TGTGCCAGCAGCCCCCGGGACAGGGTTTTCACAGATACGCAGTATTTT
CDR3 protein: CASSPRDRVFTDTQYF

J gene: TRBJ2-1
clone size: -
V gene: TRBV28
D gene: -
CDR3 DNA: TGTGCCAGCATCATCCCTGCGGACTCCTACAATGAGCAGTTCTTC
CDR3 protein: CASIIPADSYNEQFF

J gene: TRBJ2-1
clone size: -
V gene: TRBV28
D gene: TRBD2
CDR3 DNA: TGTGCCAGCACCTCTAGCGGGAGCTTTCATGAGCAGTTCTTC
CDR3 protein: CASTSSGSFHEQFF

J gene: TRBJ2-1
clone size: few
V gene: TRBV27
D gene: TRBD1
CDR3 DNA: TGTGCCAGCAGTCCGGACAGGGGAACCTACAATGAGCAGTTCTTC
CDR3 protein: CASSPDRGTYNEQFF